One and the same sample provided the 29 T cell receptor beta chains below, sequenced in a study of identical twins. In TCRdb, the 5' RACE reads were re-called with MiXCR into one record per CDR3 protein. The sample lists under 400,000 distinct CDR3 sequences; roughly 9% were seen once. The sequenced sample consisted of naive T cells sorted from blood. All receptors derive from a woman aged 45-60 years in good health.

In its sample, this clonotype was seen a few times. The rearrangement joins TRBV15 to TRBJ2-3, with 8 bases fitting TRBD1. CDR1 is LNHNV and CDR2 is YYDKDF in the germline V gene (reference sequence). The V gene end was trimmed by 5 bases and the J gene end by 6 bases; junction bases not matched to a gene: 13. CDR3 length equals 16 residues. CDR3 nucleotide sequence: TGTGCCACCAGCGACCGGACAGGGAAGGCAAGCGATACGCAGTATTTT. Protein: CATSDRTGKASDTQYF. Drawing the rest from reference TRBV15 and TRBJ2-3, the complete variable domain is DAMVIQNPRYQVTQFGKPVTLSCSQTLNHNVMYWYQQKSSQAPKLLFHYYDKDFNNEADTPDNFQSRRPNTSFCFLDIRSPGLGDTAMYLCATSDRTGKASDTQYFGPGTRLTVL.

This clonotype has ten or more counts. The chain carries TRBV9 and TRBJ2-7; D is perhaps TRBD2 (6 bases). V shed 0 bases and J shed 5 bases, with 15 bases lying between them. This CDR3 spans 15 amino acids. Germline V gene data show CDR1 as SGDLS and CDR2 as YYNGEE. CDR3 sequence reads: CASSVVPGVRNEQYF. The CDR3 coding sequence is TGTGCCAGCAGCGTAGTTCCGGGGGTCCGGAACGAGCAGTACTTC.

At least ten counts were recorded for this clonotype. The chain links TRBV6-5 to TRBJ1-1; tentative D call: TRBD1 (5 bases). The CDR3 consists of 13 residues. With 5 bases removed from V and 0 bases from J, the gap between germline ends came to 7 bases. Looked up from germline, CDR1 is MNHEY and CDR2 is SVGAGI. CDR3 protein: CASSPTVNTEAFF. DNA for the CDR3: TGTGCCAGCAGTCCGACAGTGAACACTGAAGCTTTCTTT.

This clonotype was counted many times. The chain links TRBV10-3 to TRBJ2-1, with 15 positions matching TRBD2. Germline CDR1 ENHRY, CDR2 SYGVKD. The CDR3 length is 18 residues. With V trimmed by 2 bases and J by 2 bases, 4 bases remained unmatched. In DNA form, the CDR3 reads TGTGCCATCAGTGAGGGACTAGCGGGAGGGCCACCCTACAATGAGCAGTTCTTC. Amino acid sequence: CAISEGLAGGPPYNEQFF.

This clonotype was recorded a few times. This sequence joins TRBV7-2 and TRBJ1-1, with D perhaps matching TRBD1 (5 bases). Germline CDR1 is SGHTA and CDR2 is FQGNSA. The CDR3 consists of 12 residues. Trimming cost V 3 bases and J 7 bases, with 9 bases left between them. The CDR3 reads CASSLGPREAFF. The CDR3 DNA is TGTGCCAGCAGCTTGGGACCCCGTGAAGCTTTCTTT.

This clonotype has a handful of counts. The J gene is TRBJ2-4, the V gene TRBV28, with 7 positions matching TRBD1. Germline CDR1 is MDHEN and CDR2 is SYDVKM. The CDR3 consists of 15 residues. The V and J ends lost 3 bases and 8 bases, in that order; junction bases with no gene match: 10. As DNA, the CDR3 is TGTGCCAGCAGTTTCAGGGGACAGCCTCCGTACATTCAGTACTTC. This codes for CASSFRGQPPYIQYF.

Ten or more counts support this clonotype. CDR3 residues: CASSQAPTQGYTF. CDR3 nucleotides: TGTGCCAGCAGCCAAGCGCCTACTCAAGGCTACACCTTC. This chain links TRBV3-1 with TRBJ1-2; D not certain. Per the germline V gene, CDR1 is LGHDT and CDR2 is YNNKEL (reference sequence). V lost 1 base and J 8 bases, leaving 11 bases between the germline ends. There are 13 residues in the CDR3.

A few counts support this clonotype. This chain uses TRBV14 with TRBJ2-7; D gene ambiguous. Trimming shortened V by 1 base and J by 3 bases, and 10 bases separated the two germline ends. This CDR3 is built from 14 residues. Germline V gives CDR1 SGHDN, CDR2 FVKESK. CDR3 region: CASSQVIGGYEQYF. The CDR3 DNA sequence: TGTGCCAGCAGCCAAGTCATTGGTGGCTACGAGCAGTACTTC.

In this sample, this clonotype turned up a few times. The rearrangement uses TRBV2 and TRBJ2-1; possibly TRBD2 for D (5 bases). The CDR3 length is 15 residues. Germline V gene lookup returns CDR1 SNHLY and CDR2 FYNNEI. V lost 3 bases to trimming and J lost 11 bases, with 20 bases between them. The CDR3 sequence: CASSDPTRFGSKQFF. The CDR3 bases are TGTGCCAGCAGTGACCCAACTAGGTTCGGGTCCAAGCAGTTCTTC. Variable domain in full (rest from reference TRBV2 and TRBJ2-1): EPEVTQTPSHQVTQMGQEVILRCVPISNHLYFYWYRQILGQKVEFLVSFYNNEISEKSEIFDDQFSVERPDGSNFTLKIRSTKLEDSAMYFCASSDPTRFGSKQFFGPGTRLTVL.

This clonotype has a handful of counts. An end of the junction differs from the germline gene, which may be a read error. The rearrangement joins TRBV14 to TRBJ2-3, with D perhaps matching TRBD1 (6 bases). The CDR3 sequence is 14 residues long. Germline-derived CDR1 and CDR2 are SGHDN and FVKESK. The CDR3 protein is CASSQGGGVTPILF. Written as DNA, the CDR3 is TGTGCCAGCAGCCAAGGAGGGGGAGTGACTCCCATCCTATTT.

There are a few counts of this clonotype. The CDR3 coding sequence is TGCAGTGCTAGGTCTGGGGGGGGGAATCAGCCCCAGCATTTT. Translation: CSARSGGGNQPQHF. V is TRBV20-1 and J is TRBJ1-5, with a tentative D call TRBD1 (5 bases). This CDR3 contains 14 residues. CDR1 and CDR2 from the germline V gene are DFQATT and SNEGSKA (reference sequence). V was clipped by 3 bases and J by 4 bases, with 13 bases between them.

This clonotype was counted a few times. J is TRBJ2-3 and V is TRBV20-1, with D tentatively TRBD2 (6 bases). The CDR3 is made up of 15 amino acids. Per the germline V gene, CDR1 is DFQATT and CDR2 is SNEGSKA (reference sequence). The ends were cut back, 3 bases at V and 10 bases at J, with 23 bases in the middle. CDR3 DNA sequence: TGCAGTGCTAGTGCGGGGCCAAGAGGGGAGACGGCGCAGTATTTT. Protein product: CSASAGPRGETAQYF.

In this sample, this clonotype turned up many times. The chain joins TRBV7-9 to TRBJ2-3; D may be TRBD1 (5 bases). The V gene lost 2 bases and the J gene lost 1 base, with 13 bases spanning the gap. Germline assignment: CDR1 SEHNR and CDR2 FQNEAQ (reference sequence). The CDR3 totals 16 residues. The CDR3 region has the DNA TGTGCCAGCAGCTTACAGGGAATCCCCGGCACAGATACGCAGTATTTT. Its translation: CASSLQGIPGTDTQYF.

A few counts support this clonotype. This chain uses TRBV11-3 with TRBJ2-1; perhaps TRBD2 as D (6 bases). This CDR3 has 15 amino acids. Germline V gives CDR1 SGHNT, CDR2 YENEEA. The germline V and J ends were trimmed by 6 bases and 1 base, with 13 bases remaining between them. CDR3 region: CASRSPGVSYNEQFF. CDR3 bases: TGTGCCAGCAGATCCCCGGGAGTGTCCTACAATGAGCAGTTCTTC.

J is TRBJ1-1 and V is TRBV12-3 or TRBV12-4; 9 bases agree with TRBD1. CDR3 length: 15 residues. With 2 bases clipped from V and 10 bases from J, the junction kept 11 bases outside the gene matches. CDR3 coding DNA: TGTGCCAGCAGTTTACTCGGGACAGGGTTATTGGGAGCTTTCTTT. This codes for CASSLLGTGLLGAFF.

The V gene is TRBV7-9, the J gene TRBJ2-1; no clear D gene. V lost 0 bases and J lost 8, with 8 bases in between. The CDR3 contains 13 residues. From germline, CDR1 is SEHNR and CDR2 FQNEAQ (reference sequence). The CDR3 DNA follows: TGTGCCAGCAGCTTAGCACCCGCGGATGAGCAGTTCTTC. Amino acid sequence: CASSLAPADEQFF. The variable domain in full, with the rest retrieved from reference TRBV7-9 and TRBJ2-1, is DTGVSQNPRHKITKRGQNVTFRCDPISEHNRLYWYRQTLGQGPEFLTYFQNEAQLEKSRLLSDRFSAERPKGSFSTLEIQRTEQGDSAMYLCASSLAPADEQFFGPGTRLTVL.

CDR3 sequence: CASSSLPGGGYEQYV. CDR3 nucleotides: TGTGCCAGCAGTTCCCTCCCGGGAGGGGGCTACGAGCAGTACGTC. The V call is TRBV27, the J call TRBJ2-7; 8 bases fit TRBD2. Germline V gene data show CDR1 as MNHEY and CDR2 as SMNVEV (reference sequence). The trim removed 4 bases at V and 3 bases at J, leaving 8 bases unmatched. The CDR3 length is 15 residues.

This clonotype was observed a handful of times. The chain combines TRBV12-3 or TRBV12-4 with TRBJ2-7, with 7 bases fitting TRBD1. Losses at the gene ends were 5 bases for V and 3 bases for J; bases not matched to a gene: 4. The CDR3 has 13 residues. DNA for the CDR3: TGTGCCAGCAGTCGACAGGGCGTCTACGAGCAGTACTTC. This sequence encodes CASSRQGVYEQYF.

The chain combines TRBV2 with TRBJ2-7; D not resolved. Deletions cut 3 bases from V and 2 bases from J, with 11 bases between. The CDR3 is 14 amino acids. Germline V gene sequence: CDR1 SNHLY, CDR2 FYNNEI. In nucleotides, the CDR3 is TGTGCCAGCAGTGATGAGTACAATGCCTACGAGCAGTACGTC. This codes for CASSDEYNAYEQYV.

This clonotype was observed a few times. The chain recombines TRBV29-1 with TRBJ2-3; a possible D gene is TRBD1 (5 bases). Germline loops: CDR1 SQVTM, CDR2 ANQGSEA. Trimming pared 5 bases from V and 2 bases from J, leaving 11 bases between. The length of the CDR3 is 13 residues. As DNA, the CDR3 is TGCAGCGTTAGGGGCAGAACCACAGATACGCAGTATTTT. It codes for CSVRGRTTDTQYF.

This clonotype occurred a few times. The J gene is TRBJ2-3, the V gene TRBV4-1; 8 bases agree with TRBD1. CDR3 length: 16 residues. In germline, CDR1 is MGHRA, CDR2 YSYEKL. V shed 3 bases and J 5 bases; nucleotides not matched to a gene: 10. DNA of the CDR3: TGCGCCAGCAGCCAGGGGCTTGGCAGGGGGCAAGATACGCAGTATTTT. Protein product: CASSQGLGRGQDTQYF.

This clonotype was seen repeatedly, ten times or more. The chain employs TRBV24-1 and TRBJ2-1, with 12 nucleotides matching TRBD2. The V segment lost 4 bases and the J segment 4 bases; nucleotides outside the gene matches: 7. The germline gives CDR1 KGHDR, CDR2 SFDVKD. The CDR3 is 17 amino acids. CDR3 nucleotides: TGTGCCACCAGTGACCCCGGACTAGCGGGATATTACAATGAGCAGTTCTTC. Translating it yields CATSDPGLAGYYNEQFF.

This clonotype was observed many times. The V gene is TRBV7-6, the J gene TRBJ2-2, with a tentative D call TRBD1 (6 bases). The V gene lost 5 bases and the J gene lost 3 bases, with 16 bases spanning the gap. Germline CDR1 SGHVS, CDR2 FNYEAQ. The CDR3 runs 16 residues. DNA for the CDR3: TGTGCCAGCAGCCTGTCCGGGACATCCGACACCGGGGAGCTGTTTTTT. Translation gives CASSLSGTSDTGELFF.

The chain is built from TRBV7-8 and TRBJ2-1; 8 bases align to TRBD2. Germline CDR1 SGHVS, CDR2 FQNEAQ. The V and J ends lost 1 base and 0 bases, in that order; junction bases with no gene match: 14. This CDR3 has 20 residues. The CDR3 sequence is CASSLEGTSGPPISYNEQFF. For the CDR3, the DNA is TGTGCCAGCAGCTTAGAGGGCACTAGCGGACCCCCGATCTCCTACAATGAGCAGTTCTTC.

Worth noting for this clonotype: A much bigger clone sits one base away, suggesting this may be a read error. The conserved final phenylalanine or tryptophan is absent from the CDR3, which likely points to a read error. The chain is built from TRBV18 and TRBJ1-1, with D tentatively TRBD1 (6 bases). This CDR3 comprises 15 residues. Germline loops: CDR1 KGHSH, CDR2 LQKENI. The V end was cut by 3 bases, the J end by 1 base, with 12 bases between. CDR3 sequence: CASSPSVGGNTEAFL. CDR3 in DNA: TGTGCCAGCTCACCGAGTGTAGGGGGGAACACTGAAGCTTTCTTA.

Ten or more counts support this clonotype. The CDR3 sequence: CSVGNTGDTQYF. CDR3 sequence (DNA): TGCAGCGTGGGCAACACAGGGGATACGCAGTATTTT. J is TRBJ2-3 and V is TRBV29-1, with D possibly TRBD1 on 6 matching bases. CDR3 length: 12 amino acids. V gave up 6 bases and J gave up 6 bases, with 13 bases separating them. CDR1 and CDR2 from the germline V gene are SQVTM and ANQGSEA.

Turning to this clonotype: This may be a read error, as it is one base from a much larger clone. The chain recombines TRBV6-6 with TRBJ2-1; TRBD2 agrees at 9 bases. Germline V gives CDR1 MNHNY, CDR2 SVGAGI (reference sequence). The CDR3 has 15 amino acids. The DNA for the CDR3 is TGTTCCAGCTCTTATGGGCTAGCGGGGTACAATGAGCAGTTCTTC. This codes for CSSSYGLAGYNEQFF.

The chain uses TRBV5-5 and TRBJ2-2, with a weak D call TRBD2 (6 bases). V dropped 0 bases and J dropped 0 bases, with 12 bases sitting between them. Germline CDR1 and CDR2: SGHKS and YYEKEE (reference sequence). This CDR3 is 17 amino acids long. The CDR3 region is CASSLVGGSSNTGELFF. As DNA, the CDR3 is TGTGCCAGCAGCTTGGTTGGGGGGTCTTCGAACACCGGGGAGCTGTTTTTT.

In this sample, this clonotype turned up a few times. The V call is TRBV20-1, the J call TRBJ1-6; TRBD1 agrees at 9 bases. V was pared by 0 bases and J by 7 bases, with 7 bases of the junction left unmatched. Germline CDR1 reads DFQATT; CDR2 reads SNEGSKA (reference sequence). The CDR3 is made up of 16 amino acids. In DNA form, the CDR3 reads TGCAGTGCTAGAGATTCGGACAGGGGTCTGAATTCACCCCTCCACTTT. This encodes CSARDSDRGLNSPLHF.